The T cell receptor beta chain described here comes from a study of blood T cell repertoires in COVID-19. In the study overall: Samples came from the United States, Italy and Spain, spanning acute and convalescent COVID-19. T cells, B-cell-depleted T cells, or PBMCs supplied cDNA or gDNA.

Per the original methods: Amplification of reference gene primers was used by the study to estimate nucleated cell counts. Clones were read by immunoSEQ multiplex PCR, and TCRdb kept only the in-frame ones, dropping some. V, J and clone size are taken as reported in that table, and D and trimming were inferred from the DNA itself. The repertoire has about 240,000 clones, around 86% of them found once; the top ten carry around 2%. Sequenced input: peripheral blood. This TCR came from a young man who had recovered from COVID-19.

CDR3 sequence: CSSQSRYGYTF. CDR3 nucleotides: TGCAGTTCTCAATCCCGGTATGGCTACACCTTC. This chain uses TRBV20-1 with TRBJ1-2, with no clear D. The CDR3 contains 11 residues. The V gene's germline CDR1 is DFQATT and CDR2 SNEGSKA (reference sequence). Trimming took off 8 bases at V and 5 bases at J, with 12 bases between the two ends.